One and the same sample provided the 8 T cell receptor beta chains below, sequenced in a study of cytomegalovirus exposure and HLA in healthy donors. In the PCR, 60 Vbeta and 13 Jbeta primers were used. Sequencing used immunoSEQ multiplex PCR; TCRdb keeps in-frame clones, though not all of them. This repertoire includes about 41,000 clones. What was sequenced was PBMCs. All receptors come from a man younger than 40 in good health and CMV-seronegative.

This chain connects TRBV4-3 to TRBJ2-7, with 11 bases matching TRBD2. Germline V gene data show CDR1 as LGHNA and CDR2 as YSLEER. This CDR3 is built from 16 residues. V was pared by 0 bases and J by 1 base, with 2 bases of the junction left unmatched. The CDR3 DNA reads TGCGCCAGCAGCCAAGACTGGACTAGCGGGTCCTACGAGCAGTACTTC. It is translated as CASSQDWTSGSYEQYF.

This chain uses TRBV19 with TRBJ1-5; 9 bases are shared with TRBD1. V trimming: 8 bases; J trimming: 5 bases; junction bases outside the gene matches: 7. Germline CDR1 LNHDA, CDR2 SQIVND (reference sequence). The CDR3 loop spans 14 amino acids. DNA of the CDR3: TGTGCCAGTGGGGGACAGGGTTACTATCAGCCCCAGCATTTT. This translates into CASGGQGYYQPQHF.

Here the CDR3 reads CAWSYRATGSHGYTF. In nucleotides, the CDR3 is TGTGCCTGGAGCTACCGGGCTACAGGGAGTCATGGCTACACCTTC. The rearrangement uses TRBV30 and TRBJ1-2; D is perhaps TRBD1 (6 bases). CDR3 size: 15 residues. Germline V gene sequence: CDR1 GTSNPN, CDR2 SVGIG (reference sequence). The V gene lost 3 bases and the J gene lost 6 bases, with 20 bases spanning the gap.

V is TRBV7-2 and J is TRBJ2-3; a weak D match, TRBD2 (6 bases). The germline V gene encodes CDR1 SGHTA and CDR2 FQGNSA. The CDR3 is 16 amino acids. V lost 1 base, J lost 2 bases, and 13 bases lay in between. The CDR3 sequence is CASSLDLAATTDTQYF. The DNA for the CDR3 is TGTGCCAGCAGCTTAGACTTAGCGGCAACCACAGATACGCAGTATTTT.

The rearrangement joins TRBV5-1 to TRBJ1-6; no definite D call. Between the trimmed V and J ends, which lost 0 bases and 8 bases, there was a span of 15 bases. The germline gives CDR1 SGHRS, CDR2 YFSETQ. This CDR3 has 16 amino acids. In nucleotides, the CDR3 is TGCGCCAGCAGCTTGGCCATGGGCCATCCGGATTCACCCCTCCACTTT. Translating it yields CASSLAMGHPDSPLHF. Complete variable domain (other parts from reference TRBV5-1 and TRBJ1-6): KAGVTQTPRYLIKTRGQQVTLSCSPISGHRSVSWYQQTPGQGLQFLFEYFSETQRNKGNFPGRFSGRQFSNSRSEMNVSTLELGDSALYLCASSLAMGHPDSPLHFGNGTRLTVT.

The chain uses TRBV2 and TRBJ2-1; 9 nucleotides line up with TRBD2. Germline V gene lookup returns CDR1 SNHLY and CDR2 FYNNEI. This CDR3 is built from 15 residues. The V segment lost 2 bases and the J segment 6 bases; nucleotides outside the gene matches: 5. This CDR3 reads CASSESTSGINEQFF. Written as DNA, the CDR3 is TGTGCCAGCAGTGAATCGACTAGCGGAATCAATGAGCAGTTCTTC.

The V call is TRBV28, the J call TRBJ1-4; a weak D match, TRBD1 (5 bases). Germline V gives CDR1 MDHEN, CDR2 SYDVKM. V lost 6 bases and J lost 0, with 11 bases in between. CDR3 size: 15 residues. The CDR3 DNA reads TGTGCCAGCAGCTCAGGGATGGCAACTAATGAAAAACTGTTTTTT. Translated, it gives CASSSGMATNEKLFF. The variable domain in full, with the rest retrieved from reference TRBV28 and TRBJ1-4, is DVKVTQSSRYLVKRTGEKVFLECVQDMDHENMFWYRQDPGLGLRLIYFSYDVKMKEKGDIPEGYSVSREKKERFSLILESASTNQTSMYLCASSSGMATNEKLFFGSGTQLSVL.

The rearrangement joins TRBV5-8 to TRBJ2-3; TRBD1 is a possible D gene (6 bases). The CDR3 has 16 residues. CDR1 SGHTS and CDR2 YDEGEE come from the germline V gene. V dropped 4 bases and J dropped 6 bases, with 21 bases sitting between them. In nucleotides, the CDR3 is TGTGCCAGCAGCCATCGTTCGGGTTCAGGGGTCGATACGCAGTATTTT. This codes for CASSHRSGSGVDTQYF.